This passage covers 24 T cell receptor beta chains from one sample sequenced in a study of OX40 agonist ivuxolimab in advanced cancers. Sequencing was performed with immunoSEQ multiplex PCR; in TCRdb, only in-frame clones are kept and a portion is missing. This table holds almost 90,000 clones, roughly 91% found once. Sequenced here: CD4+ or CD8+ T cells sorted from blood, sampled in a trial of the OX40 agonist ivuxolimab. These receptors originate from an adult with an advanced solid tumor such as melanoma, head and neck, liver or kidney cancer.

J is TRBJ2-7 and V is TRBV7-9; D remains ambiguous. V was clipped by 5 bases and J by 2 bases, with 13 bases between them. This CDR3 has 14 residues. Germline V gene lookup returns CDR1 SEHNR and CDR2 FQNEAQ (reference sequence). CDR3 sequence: CASSPIDTTYEQYF. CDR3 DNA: TGTGCCAGCAGCCCCATCGACACCACCTACGAGCAGTACTTC.

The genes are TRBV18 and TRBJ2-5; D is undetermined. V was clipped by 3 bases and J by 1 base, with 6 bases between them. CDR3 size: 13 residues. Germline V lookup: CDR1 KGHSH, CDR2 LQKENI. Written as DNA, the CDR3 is TGTGCCAGCTCACCGACGGCCCAAGAGACCCAGTACTTC. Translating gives CASSPTAQETQYF.

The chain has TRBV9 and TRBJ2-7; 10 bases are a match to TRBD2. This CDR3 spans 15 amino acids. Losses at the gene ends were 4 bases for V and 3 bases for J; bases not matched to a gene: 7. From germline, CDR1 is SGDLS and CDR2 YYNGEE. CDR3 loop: CASSPYSGGGYEQYF. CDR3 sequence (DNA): TGTGCCAGCAGCCCCTACAGCGGGGGGGGCTACGAGCAGTACTTC.

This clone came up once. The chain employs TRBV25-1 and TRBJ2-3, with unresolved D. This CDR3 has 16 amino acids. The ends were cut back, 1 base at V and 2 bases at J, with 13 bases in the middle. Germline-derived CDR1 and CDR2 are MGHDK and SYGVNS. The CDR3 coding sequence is TGTGCCAGCAGTGAATCACGACTCGCATACACAGATACGCAGTATTTT. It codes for CASSESRLAYTDTQYF.

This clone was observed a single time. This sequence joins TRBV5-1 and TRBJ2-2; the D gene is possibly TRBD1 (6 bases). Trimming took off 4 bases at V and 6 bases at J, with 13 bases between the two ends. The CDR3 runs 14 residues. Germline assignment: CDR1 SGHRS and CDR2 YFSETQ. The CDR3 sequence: CASSPQGIAGELFF. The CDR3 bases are TGCGCCAGCAGCCCGCAGGGGATTGCCGGGGAGCTGTTTTTT.

The chain's CDR3 is CSARDLDTQYF. DNA of the CDR3: TGCAGTGCTAGAGATTTGGATACGCAGTATTTT. The rearrangement uses TRBV20-1 and TRBJ2-3, with D uncertain. CDR1 and CDR2 (germline): DFQATT, SNEGSKA (reference sequence). This CDR3 is 11 amino acids long. Deletions cut 0 bases from V and 6 bases from J, with 4 bases between.

CDR3 DNA sequence: TGTGCCAGTAGTAATACAGGGTATCTCGACGAGCAGTACTTC. Its translation is CASSNTGYLDEQYF. The rearrangement links TRBV19 to TRBJ2-7; a possible D gene is TRBD1 (6 bases). CDR3 size: 14 residues. Germline V gene lookup returns CDR1 LNHDA and CDR2 SQIVND (reference sequence). Trimming left V 4 bases short and J 5 bases short, with 15 bases between.

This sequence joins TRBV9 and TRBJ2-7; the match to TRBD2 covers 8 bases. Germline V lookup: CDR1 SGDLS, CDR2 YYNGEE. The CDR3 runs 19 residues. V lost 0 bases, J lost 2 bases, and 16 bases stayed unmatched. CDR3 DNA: TGTGCCAGCAGCGTAGCCCCTCGTGCGAGCGGGAGTCAAACCTACGAGCAGTACTTC. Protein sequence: CASSVAPRASGSQTYEQYF. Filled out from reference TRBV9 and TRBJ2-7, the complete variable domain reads DSGVTQTPKHLITATGQRVTLRCSPRSGDLSVYWYQQSLDQGLQFLIQYYNGEERAKGNILERFSAQQFPDLHSELNLSSLELGDSALYFCASSVAPRASGSQTYEQYFGPGTRLTVT.

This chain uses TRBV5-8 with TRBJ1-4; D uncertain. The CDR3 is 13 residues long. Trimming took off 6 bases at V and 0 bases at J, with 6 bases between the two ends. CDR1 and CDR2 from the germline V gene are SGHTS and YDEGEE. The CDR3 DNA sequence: TGTGCCAGCACGGGGACAACTAATGAAAAACTGTTTTTT. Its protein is CASTGTTNEKLFF. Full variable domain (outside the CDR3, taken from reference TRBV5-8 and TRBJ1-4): EAGVTQSPTHLIKTRGQQATLRCSPISGHTSVYWYQQALGLGLQFLLWYDEGEERNRGNFPPRFSGRQFPNYSSELNVNALELEDSALYLCASTGTTNEKLFFGSGTQLSVL.

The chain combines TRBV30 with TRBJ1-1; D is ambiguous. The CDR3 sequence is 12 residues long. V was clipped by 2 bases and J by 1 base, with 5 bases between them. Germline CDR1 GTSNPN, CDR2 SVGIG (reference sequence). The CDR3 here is CAWSRQNTEAFF. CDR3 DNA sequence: TGTGCCTGGAGTCGCCAGAACACTGAAGCTTTCTTT.

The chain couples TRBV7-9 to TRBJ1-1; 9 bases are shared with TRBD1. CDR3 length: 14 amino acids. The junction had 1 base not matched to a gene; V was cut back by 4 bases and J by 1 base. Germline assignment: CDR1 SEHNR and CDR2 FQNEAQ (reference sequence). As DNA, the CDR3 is TGTGCCAGCAGCTGGGGACAGGGGAACACTGAAGCTTTCTTT. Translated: CASSWGQGNTEAFF.

The CDR3 loop is CASTRTGGRDTEAFF. The CDR3 DNA is TGCGCCAGCACTAGGACAGGGGGAAGGGACACTGAAGCTTTCTTT. This sequence joins TRBV10-2 and TRBJ1-1; 10 positions agree with TRBD1. Trimming cost V 7 bases and J 3 bases; bases outside gene matches: 8. Germline-derived CDR1 and CDR2 are WSHSY and SAAADI. The CDR3 runs 15 residues.

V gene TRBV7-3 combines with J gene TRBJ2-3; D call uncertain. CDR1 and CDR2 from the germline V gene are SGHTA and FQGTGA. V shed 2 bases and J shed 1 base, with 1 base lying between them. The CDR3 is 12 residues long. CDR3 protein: CASSLGTDTQYF. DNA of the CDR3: TGTGCCAGCAGCTTAGGCACAGATACGCAGTATTTT. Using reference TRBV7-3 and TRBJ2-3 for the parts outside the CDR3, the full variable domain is GAGVSQTPSNKVTEKGKYVELRCDPISGHTALYWYRQSLGQGPEFLIYFQGTGAADDSGLPNDRFFAVRPEGSVSTLKIQRTERGDSAVYLCASSLGTDTQYFGPGTRLTVL.

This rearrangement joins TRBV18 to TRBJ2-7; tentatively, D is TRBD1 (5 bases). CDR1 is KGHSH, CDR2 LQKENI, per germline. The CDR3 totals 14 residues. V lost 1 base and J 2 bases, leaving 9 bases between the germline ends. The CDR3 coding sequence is TGTGCCAGCTCACCACTTCAGGGTCCCTACGAGCAGTACTTC. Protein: CASSPLQGPYEQYF.

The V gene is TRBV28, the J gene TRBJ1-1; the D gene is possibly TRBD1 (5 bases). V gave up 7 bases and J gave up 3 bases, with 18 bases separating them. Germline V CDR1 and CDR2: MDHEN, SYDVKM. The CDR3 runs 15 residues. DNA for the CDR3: TGTGCCAGCAAGACGACACCCTCGGGGGACACTGAAGCTTTCTTT. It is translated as CASKTTPSGDTEAFF.

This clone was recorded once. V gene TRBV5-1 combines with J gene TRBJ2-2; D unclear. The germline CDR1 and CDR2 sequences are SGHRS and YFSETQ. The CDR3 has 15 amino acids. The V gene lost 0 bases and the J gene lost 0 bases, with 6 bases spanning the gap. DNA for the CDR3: TGCGCCAGCAGCTTGGATATGACGAACACCGGGGAGCTGTTTTTT. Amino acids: CASSLDMTNTGELFF.

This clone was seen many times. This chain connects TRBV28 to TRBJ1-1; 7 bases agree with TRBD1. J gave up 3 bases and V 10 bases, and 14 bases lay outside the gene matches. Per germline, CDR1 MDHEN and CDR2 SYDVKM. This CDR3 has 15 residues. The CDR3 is CATQDRPQRDTEAFF. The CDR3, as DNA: TGTGCCACCCAGGACAGGCCCCAGAGGGACACTGAAGCTTTCTTT.

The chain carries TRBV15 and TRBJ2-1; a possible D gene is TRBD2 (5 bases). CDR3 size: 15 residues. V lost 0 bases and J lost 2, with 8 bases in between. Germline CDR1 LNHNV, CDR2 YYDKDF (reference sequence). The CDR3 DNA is TGTGCCACCAGCAGAGACAGCGGAACCTACAATGAGCAGTTCTTC. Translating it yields CATSRDSGTYNEQFF.

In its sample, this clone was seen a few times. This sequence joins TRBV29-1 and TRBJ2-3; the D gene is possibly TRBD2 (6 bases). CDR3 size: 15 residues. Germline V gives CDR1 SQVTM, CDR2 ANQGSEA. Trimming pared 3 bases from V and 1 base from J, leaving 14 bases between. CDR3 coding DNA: TGCAGCGTTGATGACCACCGCGGGGGCACAGATACGCAGTATTTT. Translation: CSVDDHRGGTDTQYF.

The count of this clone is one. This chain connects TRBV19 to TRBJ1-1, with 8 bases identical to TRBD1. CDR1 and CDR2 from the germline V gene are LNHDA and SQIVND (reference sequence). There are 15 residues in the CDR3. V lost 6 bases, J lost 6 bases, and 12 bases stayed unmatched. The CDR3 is CASSPGQGGRAEAFF. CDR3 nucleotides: TGTGCCAGTAGCCCCGGACAGGGCGGGAGGGCTGAAGCTTTCTTT.

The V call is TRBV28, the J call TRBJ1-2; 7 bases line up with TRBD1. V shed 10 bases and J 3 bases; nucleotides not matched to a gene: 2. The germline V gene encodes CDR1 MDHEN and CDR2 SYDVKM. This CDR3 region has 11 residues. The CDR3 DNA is TGTGCCACCCAGGGGGACTATGGCTACACCTTC. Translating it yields CATQGDYGYTF.

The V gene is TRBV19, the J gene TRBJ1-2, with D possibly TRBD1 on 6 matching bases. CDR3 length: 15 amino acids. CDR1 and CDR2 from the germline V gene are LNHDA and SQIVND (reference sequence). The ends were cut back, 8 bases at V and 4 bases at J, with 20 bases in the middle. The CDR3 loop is CASLSGAGQFYGYTF. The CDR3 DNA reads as TGTGCCAGTCTCTCCGGGGCCGGACAGTTCTATGGCTACACCTTC.

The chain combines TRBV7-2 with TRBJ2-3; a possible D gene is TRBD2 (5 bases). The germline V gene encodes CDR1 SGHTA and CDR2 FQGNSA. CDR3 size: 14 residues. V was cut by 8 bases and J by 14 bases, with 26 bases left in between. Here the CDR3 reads CASASTPTGLVRYF. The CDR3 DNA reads TGTGCCAGCGCCTCCACCCCAACGGGATTAGTTCGGTATTTT.

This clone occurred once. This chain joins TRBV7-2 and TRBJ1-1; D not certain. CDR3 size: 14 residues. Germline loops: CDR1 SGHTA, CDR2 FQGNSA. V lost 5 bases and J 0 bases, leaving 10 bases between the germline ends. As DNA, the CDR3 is TGTGCCAGCAGCCGATCTTACATGAACACTGAAGCTTTCTTT. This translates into CASSRSYMNTEAFF.